The 14 T cell receptor beta chains in this list originate from one sample, sequenced in a study of CD8 T cells in Susac syndrome. Random hexamers were used to reverse transcribe roughly 0.5 to 1 ug of RNA. TCRdb used MiXCR to reprocess the immunoSEQ multiplex PCR reads, holding one entry per CDR3 protein. The sample has about 190,000 distinct CDR3 sequences, more than 85% seen once. The material sequenced was CD8+ T cells from PBMCs. These receptors came from a human donor with Susac syndrome.

The V call is TRBV28, the J call TRBJ2-7; 7 bases are shared with TRBD2. CDR3 length: 14 residues. Unmatched junction bases numbered 11, after V lost 5 bases and J lost 7 bases. Germline loops: CDR1 MDHEN, CDR2 SYDVKM. Written as DNA, the CDR3 is TGTGCCAGCAGTGGGGGGGAGGCTAGCGGAGAGCAGTACTTC. Encoded protein: CASSGGEASGEQYF.

V gene TRBV20-1 combines with J gene TRBJ2-5; the match to TRBD2 covers 7 bases. CDR3 length: 19 amino acids. With 0 bases clipped from V and 3 bases from J, the junction kept 19 bases outside the gene matches. From germline, CDR1 is DFQATT and CDR2 SNEGSKA (reference sequence). Here the CDR3 DNA reads TGCAGTGCTAGAGATCGGTGGCGGGAGAACGATGGAGCAAAAGAGACCCAGTACTTC. This sequence encodes CSARDRWRENDGAKETQYF.

The rearrangement links TRBV5-6 to TRBJ2-3; 9 nucleotides match TRBD1. The ends lost 3 bases at V and 3 bases at J; junction bases unmatched: 5. Germline-derived CDR1 and CDR2 are SGHDT and YYEEEE. The CDR3 length is 15 residues. CDR3 loop: CASSSPGQGTDTQYF. The DNA for the CDR3 is TGTGCCAGCAGCTCGCCGGGACAGGGAACAGATACGCAGTATTTT.

The chain is built from TRBV25-1 and TRBJ1-2; maybe TRBD1 (6 bases). V lost 6 bases and J 5 bases, leaving 10 bases between the germline ends. Looked up from germline, CDR1 is MGHDK and CDR2 is SYGVNS. The CDR3 has 12 amino acids. DNA of the CDR3: TGTGCCAGCAGCACAGGGATGTATGGCTACACCTTC. Translated: CASSTGMYGYTF.

V and J are TRBV15 and TRBJ1-5; perhaps TRBD1 as D (6 bases). The CDR3 length is 13 residues. V was trimmed by 6 bases and J by 6 bases, leaving 12 bases between them. CDR1 and CDR2 (germline): LNHNV, YYDKDF (reference sequence). CDR3 sequence reads: CATRAGEGQPQHF. As DNA, the CDR3 is TGTGCCACCAGGGCAGGGGAGGGTCAGCCCCAGCATTTT.

The chain is built from TRBV20-1 and TRBJ1-4; 7 bases are shared with TRBD1. Germline CDR1 DFQATT, CDR2 SNEGSKA (reference sequence). Trimming at V came to 6 bases and at J to 8 bases, leaving 9 bases not matched to a gene. This CDR3 comprises 13 residues. The DNA for the CDR3 is TGCAGTGCAATGGACCCGGGACAGGAAAAACTGTTTTTT. The encoded protein is CSAMDPGQEKLFF.

The chain is built from TRBV13 and TRBJ1-5, with no clear D. The CDR3 sequence is 14 residues long. The V end lost 0 bases, the J end lost 7 bases, and 10 bases lay between the germline ends. Germline V lookup: CDR1 PRHDT, CDR2 FYEKMQ (reference sequence). The CDR3 DNA reads TGTGCCAGCAGCTTAGGGCGGGGTCAACAGCCCCAGCATTTT. Its protein is CASSLGRGQQPQHF.

V and J are TRBV4-1 and TRBJ2-7; 9 bases fit TRBD2. This CDR3 spans 17 amino acids. J was trimmed by 3 bases and V by 1 base; bases with no gene match: 10. CDR1 and CDR2 from the germline V gene are MGHRA and YSYEKL. The chain's CDR3 is CASSQGSVLAGIYEQYF. Written as DNA, the CDR3 is TGCGCCAGCAGCCAAGGAAGCGTCCTAGCGGGGATCTACGAGCAGTACTTC.

The chain links TRBV5-1 to TRBJ2-1; 12 positions match TRBD2. Per germline, CDR1 SGHRS and CDR2 YFSETQ. The V segment lost 0 bases and the J segment 3 bases; nucleotides outside the gene matches: 1. There are 16 residues in the CDR3. The CDR3 sequence is CASSLVLAGGYNEQFF. The DNA for the CDR3 is TGCGCCAGCAGCTTGGTACTAGCGGGGGGCTACAATGAGCAGTTCTTC.

This chain connects TRBV20-1 to TRBJ1-4; D unclear. Trimming took 5 bases from V and 8 from J, leaving 12 bases between them. CDR3 length equals 12 residues. Germline-derived CDR1 and CDR2 are DFQATT and SNEGSKA (reference sequence). The CDR3 region is CSAPLFAEKLFF. The CDR3 DNA sequence: TGCAGTGCTCCACTTTTCGCGGAAAAACTGTTTTTT.

The rearrangement joins TRBV7-9 to TRBJ2-1; tentatively, D is TRBD1 (5 bases). Looked up from germline, CDR1 is SEHNR and CDR2 is FQNEAQ (reference sequence). The V and J ends lost 5 bases and 10 bases respectively, with 12 bases between them. CDR3 length: 12 residues. The CDR3 coding sequence is TGTGCCAGCAGCGGGATGCGGACAGAGCAGTTCTTC. Its translation: CASSGMRTEQFF. Variable domain in full (rest from reference TRBV7-9 and TRBJ2-1): DTGVSQNPRHKITKRGQNVTFRCDPISEHNRLYWYRQTLGQGPEFLTYFQNEAQLEKSRLLSDRFSAERPKGSFSTLEIQRTEQGDSAMYLCASSGMRTEQFFGPGTRLTVL.

The chain links TRBV4-2 to TRBJ2-7; 7 bases are a match to TRBD1. In germline, CDR1 is LGHNA, CDR2 YNFKEQ. The CDR3 consists of 17 residues. The V segment lost 1 base and the J segment 0 bases; nucleotides outside the gene matches: 9. CDR3 amino acids: CASSQAHGTDSSYEQYF. The CDR3, as DNA: TGTGCCAGCAGCCAAGCCCACGGGACAGATTCCTCCTACGAGCAGTACTTC.

The chain has TRBV12-3 or TRBV12-4 and TRBJ2-3; 11 nucleotides line up with TRBD2. This CDR3 has 18 amino acids. With 4 bases clipped from V and 2 bases from J, the junction kept 11 bases outside the gene matches. The CDR3 DNA is TGTGCCAGCAGTTCGCCCCTTCTAGCGGGGGGTTACACAGATACGCAGTATTTT. It yields the protein CASSSPLLAGGYTDTQYF.

This clonotype showed up just once. V usage is TRBV5-6 and J usage is TRBJ2-7; 10 nucleotides line up with TRBD1. This CDR3 has 14 amino acids. Germline V gene sequence: CDR1 SGHDT, CDR2 YYEEEE. With 2 bases clipped from V and 5 bases from J, the junction kept 4 bases outside the gene matches. The CDR3 loop reads CASSLGTGDHEQYF. In DNA form, the CDR3 reads TGTGCCAGCAGCTTAGGGACAGGGGATCACGAGCAGTACTTC.